These 5 T cell receptor beta chains originate from one sample sequenced in a study of post-analysis software for immune sequencing data. Study-wide findings and caveats: There were five or six TRBV segments more frequent in patients than controls, and TRBV5-6, TRBV5-1 and TRBV20-1 were among them.

TCR beta cDNA libraries included unique molecular identifiers. TCRdb reanalysed the PCR reads using MiXCR and keeps one entry per CDR3 protein. The data contain about half a million distinct CDR3 sequences, roughly 45% of them seen just once; the ten biggest clones take up 9% to 13%. For these receptors, no antigen is known. The sequenced sample consisted of blood. Every receptor here comes from a girl aged 5-17 years with multiple sclerosis.

The J gene is TRBJ2-5, the V gene TRBV28; D is tentatively TRBD1 or TRBD2 (5 bases each). Germline CDR1 is MDHEN and CDR2 is SYDVKM. This CDR3 spans 13 amino acids. V was clipped by 3 bases and J by 4 bases, with 9 bases between them. The CDR3 sequence: CASSFRDPETQYF. CDR3 DNA sequence: TGTGCCAGCAGTTTCCGGGACCCAGAGACCCAGTACTTC.

This clonotype was picked up one time. The chain uses TRBV6-4 and TRBJ2-1, with D possibly matching TRBD2 (5 bases). The V and J ends lost 4 bases and 0 bases respectively, with 10 bases between them. This CDR3 is built from 15 residues. The germline V gene encodes CDR1 MRHNA and CDR2 SNTAGT. CDR3: CASSALSGSYNEQFF. DNA for the CDR3: TGTGCCAGCAGTGCCTTAAGCGGCTCCTACAATGAGCAGTTCTTC.

The chain employs TRBV10-3 and TRBJ2-2; D tentatively reads TRBD1 or TRBD2 (5 bases each). The CDR3 has 15 residues. CDR1 ENHRY and CDR2 SYGVKD come from the germline V gene. Trimming pared 2 bases from V and 6 bases from J, leaving 13 bases between. The CDR3 spells CAISEGSRDAGELFF. CDR3 DNA sequence: TGTGCCATCAGTGAGGGGTCCAGGGACGCCGGGGAGCTGTTTTTT.

For this clonotype: A junction end diverges from the germline sequence, so it may reflect a read error. The CDR3 sequence: CASSLGQSYERYF. CDR3 DNA sequence: TGTGCCAGCAGTTTGGGACAGTCCTACGAGCGGTACTTC. This chain uses TRBV27 with TRBJ2-7; 7 bases align to TRBD1. The germline V gene has CDR1 MNHEY and CDR2 SMNVEV (reference sequence). The CDR3 is 13 amino acids.

The gene calls are TRBV5-1 and TRBJ2-5; 7 nucleotides align to TRBD1. CDR3 length: 15 residues. With 0 bases clipped from V and 1 base from J, the junction kept 3 bases outside the gene matches. Germline assignment: CDR1 SGHRS and CDR2 YFSETQ. The CDR3 protein is CASSLAGQVQETQYF. DNA of the CDR3: TGCGCCAGCAGCTTGGCCGGACAGGTCCAAGAGACCCAGTACTTC. The whole variable domain, filled in from reference TRBV5-1 and TRBJ2-5, reads KAGVTQTPRYLIKTRGQQVTLSCSPISGHRSVSWYQQTPGQGLQFLFEYFSETQRNKGNFPGRFSGRQFSNSRSEMNVSTLELGDSALYLCASSLAGQVQETQYFGPGTRLLVL.